These T cell receptor beta chains were read from a single sample in a study of T-cell memory formation after mild COVID-19. TCRdb itself ran the 5' RACE reads through MiXCR, one entry per CDR3 protein. The table includes 100,000 to 120,000 distinct CDR3 sequences, roughly a sixth detected once. Sample: PBMCs or a T cell subset sorted from them (not recorded which). These receptors were taken from a man aged 18 to 30 who had mild COVID-19 (a few samples of this study predate the infection). Cell type and time point are not known. Both conserved end residues are part of each CDR3. A D gene is named only where the DNA matches it firmly.

CDR3 protein: CASSLGVLDTQYF
V gene: TRBV7-7
D gene: -

CDR3 protein: CASSRGDLSFNEQFF
V gene: TRBV6-6
D gene: TRBD2

CDR3 protein: CATSDSGLETQYF
V gene: TRBV24-1
D gene: -

CDR3 protein: CSALVGKSNQPQHF
V gene: TRBV20-1
D gene: -

CDR3 protein: CASSLRSLAGAETQYF
V gene: TRBV11-2
D gene: TRBD2

CDR3 protein: CASSKDGYEQYF
V gene: TRBV7-2
D gene: -

CDR3 protein: CASSSQGYRTEAFF
V gene: TRBV5-1
D gene: -

CDR3 protein: CSANAGGGAKNIQYF
V gene: TRBV20-1
D gene: TRBD2

CDR3 protein: CASSYAGIDTQYF
V gene: TRBV6-2/TRBV6-3
D gene: -

CDR3 protein: CASSPRTGGKGETQYF
V gene: TRBV5-5
D gene: TRBD1

CDR3 protein: CASSFGRVIQPQHF
V gene: TRBV12-3/TRBV12-4
D gene: -

CDR3 protein: CSAPQLGETQYF
V gene: TRBV20-1
D gene: -

CDR3 protein: CASSPAGGNPDTQYF
V gene: TRBV7-2
D gene: TRBD2

CDR3 protein: CASSFGSGKWEETQYF
V gene: TRBV5-5
D gene: TRBD2

CDR3 protein: CASSPWTGGEQYF
V gene: TRBV5-1
D gene: TRBD1

CDR3 protein: CAIRATATEPDTQYF
V gene: TRBV10-3
D gene: -

CDR3 protein: CSAGESYEQYF
V gene: TRBV29-1
D gene: -

CDR3 protein: CASSVGLAGGPRETQYF
V gene: TRBV9
D gene: TRBD2

CDR3 protein: CASSLRQGGEKLFF
V gene: TRBV5-4
D gene: TRBD1

CDR3 protein: CSARGRTRPGELFF
V gene: TRBV20-1
D gene: TRBD2

CDR3 protein: CASSQESPESLRAPEQYF
V gene: TRBV4-1
D gene: -

CDR3 protein: CASSPSSTAWIGELFF
V gene: TRBV18
D gene: -

CDR3 protein: CASSRATGSYEQYF
V gene: TRBV6-6
D gene: -

CDR3 protein: CASSLRRGAAARETQYF
V gene: TRBV7-2
D gene: TRBD2

CDR3 protein: CASSIWPGQETQYF
V gene: TRBV5-1
D gene: -

CDR3 protein: CAISVNGNTEAFF
V gene: TRBV10-3
D gene: -

CDR3 protein: CSAIIPGAHDGYTF
V gene: TRBV20-1
D gene: -

CDR3 protein: CASTDRGAYEQYF
V gene: TRBV5-1
D gene: TRBD1

CDR3 protein: CASSQEGANQPQHF
V gene: TRBV4-1
D gene: -

CDR3 protein: CSVPLENTGELFF
V gene: TRBV20-1
D gene: -

CDR3 protein: CASSSANSNQPQHF
V gene: TRBV11-2
D gene: -

CDR3 protein: CASSPRGIDQPQHF
V gene: TRBV7-9
D gene: -

CDR3 protein: CASSLSASGGETQYF
V gene: TRBV5-1
D gene: TRBD2

CDR3 protein: CASSPLRGEGGYTF
V gene: TRBV7-7
D gene: -